These T cell receptor beta chains were read from a single sample in a study of CD8 T cells in ankylosing spondylitis. TCRdb re-analysed the 5' RACE reads in MiXCR, keeping a single row per CDR3 protein. The sample lists roughly 700,000 distinct CDR3 sequences; around 19% were seen once. Input material: blood, either unsorted or a sorted T cell fraction (not recorded which). The receptors stem from a male donor with ankylosing spondylitis. Both conserved end residues are part of each CDR3. Fields, in order: V gene, D gene, J gene, clone size, CDR3 DNA, CDR3 protein. A D gene is named only where the DNA matches it firmly. Not all rows give a size; the values are once, few, many and, for expanded clones, a class.

TRBV6-5	.	TRBJ1-2	.	TGTGCCAGCAGGTACAGGGAGGGCTACACCTTC	CASRYREGYTF
TRBV29-1	.	TRBJ1-2	.	TGCAGCATAAGGACAGTGCGTGGGGGCTACACCTTC	CSIRTVRGGYTF
TRBV27	.	TRBJ2-7	.	TGTGCCAGCAGTTCAGGGGCGGGGTACGAGCAGTACTTC	CASSSGAGYEQYF
TRBV7-2	.	TRBJ1-2	.	TGTGCCAGCAGCTTAGCTGTCAGCAACTATGGCTACACCTTC	CASSLAVSNYGYTF
TRBV20-1	.	TRBJ2-1	.	TGCAGTGCTAGAGGGGAGAGCTCCTACAATGAGCAGTTCTTC	CSARGESSYNEQFF
TRBV6-5	.	TRBJ2-7	few	TGTGCCAGCCACGGGTTTTCTTACGAGCAGTACTTC	CASHGFSYEQYF
TRBV7-2	.	TRBJ1-5	.	TGTGCCAGCAGCTTAGAGACAGGAAGCAATCAGCCCCAGCATTTT	CASSLETGSNQPQHF
TRBV29-1	.	TRBJ1-2	.	TGCAGCGTTCTGACAGTAAGCTATGGCTACACCTTC	CSVLTVSYGYTF
TRBV4-1	.	TRBJ1-1	few	TGCGCCAGCAGCCAAGTAGAGGACAGAGAAGCTTTCTTT	CASSQVEDREAFF
TRBV5-1	.	TRBJ2-1	.	TGCGCCAGCAGTTCGACGGACCGCCCAGTAAATGAGCAGTTCTTC	CASSSTDRPVNEQFF
TRBV20-1	TRBD2	TRBJ2-1	.	TGCAGTGCTAGTGTACTAGCGGACTACAATGAGCAGTTCTTC	CSASVLADYNEQFF
TRBV9	.	TRBJ2-3	many	TGTGCCAGCAGCCCCCTCTACTTTGACACAGATACGCAGTATTTT	CASSPLYFDTDTQYF
TRBV20-1	TRBD2	TRBJ2-7	.	TGCAGCGTTAGCGGGGGGCTTATTTACGAGCAGTACTTC	CSVSGGLIYEQYF
TRBV9	.	TRBJ2-1	few	TGTGCCAGCAGCGGCCCCGGGGAAAACAATGAGCAGTTCTTC	CASSGPGENNEQFF
TRBV4-1	TRBD2	TRBJ2-7	few	TGCGCCAGCAGCCAAGCGGGGGGGAGTGAGCAGTACTTC	CASSQAGGSEQYF
TRBV20-1	TRBD1	TRBJ1-3	many	TGCAGTGGGAGACAGGGCGAAAACACCATATATTTT	CSGRQGENTIYF
TRBV7-8	TRBD1	TRBJ1-5	once	TGTGCCAGCAGCCCGATTATGACAGGGGGCAATCAGCCCCAGCATTTT	CASSPIMTGGNQPQHF
TRBV20-1	.	TRBJ2-1	.	TGCAGTGCTATCCCCGTTGGCAATGAGCAGTTCTTC	CSAIPVGNEQFF
TRBV10-3	TRBD1	TRBJ2-1	many	TGTGCCATCAGTGGGGACAGGGACTTCAATGAGCAGTTCTTC	CAISGDRDFNEQFF
TRBV6-1	TRBD1	TRBJ1-5	few	TGTGCCAGCAGTAAACAGGGGGACTATCAGCCCCAGCATTTT	CASSKQGDYQPQHF
TRBV7-2	.	TRBJ2-1	few	TGTGCCAGCAGCTTAGTGATCGGCGGGCCCCCCACAATTGAGCAGTTCTTC	CASSLVIGGPPTIEQFF
TRBV28	TRBD1	TRBJ1-1	few	TGTGCCAGCAGTTACGTGGGACAGGGAAACCGGAGGGCTTTCTTT	CASSYVGQGNRRAFF
TRBV20-1	.	TRBJ2-5	.	TGCAGTGCTAGAGATGGTGGGACACTGGAAGAGACCCAGTACTTC	CSARDGGTLEETQYF
TRBV6-1	.	TRBJ1-1	.	TGTGCCAGCTCGAGGGGGAGGTCGAACACTGAAGCTTTCTTT	CASSRGRSNTEAFF
TRBV9	.	TRBJ2-1	few	TGTGCCAGCAGCGTAGGCGGGCTACCCACGTATGAGCAGTTCTTC	CASSVGGLPTYEQFF
TRBV5-1	.	TRBJ1-4	.	TGCGCCAGCAGCTTCGGGAGGGCGGAAACTAATGAAAAACTGTTTTTT	CASSFGRAETNEKLFF
TRBV29-1	.	TRBJ1-1	few	TGCAGCGTTGAGCTCAAGGGGAACACTGAAGCTTTCTTT	CSVELKGNTEAFF
TRBV16	TRBD1	TRBJ1-6	.	TGTGCCAGCAGCAAACAGGGGGGAACCTATAATTCACCCCTCCACTTT	CASSKQGGTYNSPLHF
TRBV2	TRBD1	TRBJ1-5	.	TGTGCCATTCCAGGGGGCGATCAGCCCCAGCATTTT	CAIPGGDQPQHF
TRBV24-1	TRBD1	TRBJ2-2	.	TGTGCCACCAGTGATGCCTCCGGGACAGTAACCGGGGAGCTGTTTTTT	CATSDASGTVTGELFF
TRBV6-1	.	TRBJ2-1	.	TGTGCCAGCAGTCTTACCCCAGGTGGGGAGCAGTTCTTC	CASSLTPGGEQFF
TRBV30	.	TRBJ1-1	.	TGTGCCTGGAGTGACAGGCGGGACACTGAAGCTTTCTTT	CAWSDRRDTEAFF
TRBV7-8	.	TRBJ2-1	.	TGTGCCAGCAGCGTAGGGGGCCTGGGGGGTGAGCAGTTCTTC	CASSVGGLGGEQFF
TRBV7-8	.	TRBJ2-3	.	TGTGCCAGCAGACCAGACCCCGATACGCAGTATTTT	CASRPDPDTQYF
TRBV20-1	.	TRBJ1-4	few	TGCAGCCCTTCTTGGGACAATGAAAAACTGTTTTTT	CSPSWDNEKLFF
TRBV27	.	TRBJ2-7	.	TGTGCCAGCAGTTTCCGAACCCACGGCGAGCAGTACTTC	CASSFRTHGEQYF
TRBV20-1	.	TRBJ2-5	.	TGCAGTGCTAGAGGGGTCGGTCAAGAGACCCAGTACTTC	CSARGVGQETQYF
TRBV7-2	.	TRBJ2-7	many	TGTGCCAGCAGCCCTGGCCACTCCTACGAGCAGTACTTC	CASSPGHSYEQYF
TRBV11-2	TRBD2	TRBJ2-7	few	TGTGCCAGCAGCTTAGAGGTGTCTAGCGGGAGAATCACCTACGAGCAGTACTTC	CASSLEVSSGRITYEQYF
TRBV6-1	.	TRBJ1-2	.	TGTGCCAGCAGAGCCGACAGCTATGGCTACACCTTC	CASRADSYGYTF
TRBV6-5	.	TRBJ2-7	few	TGTGCCAGCAGTTATAAGGCAGGCTACGAGCAGTACTTC	CASSYKAGYEQYF
TRBV29-1	.	TRBJ2-3	few	TGCAGCGTTGTTGGGGCAATAACTAGCACAGATACGCAGTATTTT	CSVVGAITSTDTQYF
TRBV5-1	.	TRBJ1-1	many	TGCGCCAGCAGCTTGAACGAGGGTGAAGCTTTCTTT	CASSLNEGEAFF
TRBV6-2/TRBV6-3	TRBD2	TRBJ2-1	.	TGTGCCAGCAGTTACCCTCTAGCGGAAGACCGCAATGAGCAGTTCTTC	CASSYPLAEDRNEQFF
TRBV12-3/TRBV12-4	TRBD2	TRBJ2-1	few	TGTGCCAGCAGTTTTCGGGGGGTCTCCTACAATGAGCAGTTCTTC	CASSFRGVSYNEQFF
TRBV15	TRBD1	TRBJ2-7	.	TGTGCCACCAGCAGAGGAGGACAGGGTGGGGAGCAGTACTTC	CATSRGGQGGEQYF
TRBV29-1	TRBD2	TRBJ2-3	.	TGCAGCGTTGATGGTAGTAGCGGGAGGGCTGCAGATACGCAGTATTTT	CSVDGSSGRAADTQYF
TRBV3-1	TRBD2	TRBJ2-3	.	TGTGCCAGCAGCCAAGGAGCGGGGGGGGGCACAGATACGCAGTATTTT	CASSQGAGGGTDTQYF
TRBV5-1	.	TRBJ2-7	once	TGCGCCAGCAGCTCCTCGTCGGGGCCGACCTACGAGCAGTACTTC	CASSSSSGPTYEQYF
TRBV29-1	.	TRBJ2-3	.	TGCAGCGTTAAGGGGGGGGAGGGGCACCTGACAGATACGCAGTATTTT	CSVKGGEGHLTDTQYF
TRBV13	TRBD2	TRBJ2-2	.	TGTGCCAGCAGATACACTAGCGGGAGGTCCACCGGGGAGCTGTTTTTT	CASRYTSGRSTGELFF
TRBV2	.	TRBJ1-5	few	TGTGCCAGCAGCCGGGAAGAGAATAGCAATCAGCCCCAGCATTTT	CASSREENSNQPQHF